Listed below are T cell receptor beta chains from one sample, sequenced in a study of blood T cell repertoires in COVID-19. The method was immunoSEQ multiplex PCR; TCRdb's version includes in-frame clones alone and lacks a portion of them. Here the sample spans 250,000 to 300,000 clones, about 90% being singletons. Sequences were obtained from PBMCs or T cells enriched from blood (not recorded which). The receptor set was obtained from a woman in her fifties or sixties who had been exposed to COVID-19. Both conserved end residues are part of each CDR3. The order of the fields is J gene, clone size, CDR3 length, D gene, V gene, CDR3 DNA, CDR3 protein. The D gene is left open where the match is weak. Expanded clones are given a class, and other clones once, few, many or no size at all.

TRBJ1-1 | - | 17 | TRBD1 | TRBV2 | TGTGCCAGCAAACCCCGGACAGGTCCTGTTGAGAACACTGAAGCTTTCTTT | CASKPRTGPVENTEAFF
TRBJ1-1 | few | 15 | - | TRBV7-9 | TGTGCCAGCAGCTTAGGTACCGGGTTAGCCACTGAAGCTTTCTTT | CASSLGTGLATEAFF
TRBJ2-2 | once | 14 | TRBD1 | TRBV25-1 | TGTGCCAGCAGTGAATTAGGGGGCAGGGGGGAGCTGTTTTTT | CASSELGGRGELFF
TRBJ2-2 | - | 17 | - | TRBV5-1 | TGCGCCAGCAGCTTGGATCCCCACAGACAAACCCCCGGGGAGCTGTTTTTT | CASSLDPHRQTPGELFF
TRBJ1-1 | - | 10 | - | TRBV20-1 | TGCAGTGCTGGGGCAGGGGTGGCTTTCTTT | CSAGAGVAFF
TRBJ1-2 | - | 15 | TRBD1 | TRBV28 | TGTGCCAGCAGCTTAGCAATACAGGGGATCTATGGCTACACCTTC | CASSLAIQGIYGYTF
TRBJ2-5 | - | 16 | TRBD1 | TRBV6-1 | TGTGCCAGCAGTGACCCGGGACAGGGGTATGAAGAGACCCAGTACTTC | CASSDPGQGYEETQYF
TRBJ2-7 | - | 15 | - | TRBV27 | TGTGCCAGCAGTTCCGACAGTCGCAACCCCTACGAGCAGTACTTC | CASSSDSRNPYEQYF
TRBJ2-2 | few | 17 | TRBD1 | TRBV13 | TGTGCCAGCAGCCCTACGGACAGGGGGTTTAGGACCGGGGAGCTGTTTTTT | CASSPTDRGFRTGELFF
TRBJ1-2 | once | 12 | - | TRBV12-3/TRBV12-4 | TGTGCCAGCAGTTTACACGGGGGTAGCTACACCTTC | CASSLHGGSYTF
TRBJ2-1 | - | 13 | - | TRBV11-2 | TGTGCCAGCAGCTTAGGGGGGCCTTATGAGCAGTTCTTC | CASSLGGPYEQFF
TRBJ2-7 | - | 15 | - | TRBV5-1 | TGCGCCAGCAGCCTGGCCGGGACAAATCAATACGAGCAGTACTTC | CASSLAGTNQYEQYF
TRBJ1-3 | - | 17 | - | TRBV6-1 | TGTGCCAGCAGTGCTGACACTTCCGTGGGGGCCGGAAACACCATATATTTT | CASSADTSVGAGNTIYF
TRBJ2-3 | - | 17 | TRBD2 | TRBV7-9 | TGTGCCAGCAGCTTAGAGATTAGCGGGGGGGCCCCTGATACGCAGTATTTT | CASSLEISGGAPDTQYF
TRBJ2-1 | - | 17 | - | TRBV21-1 | TGTGCCAGCAGCCCTCGTCAGGTACCACGAGGGGGCAATGAGCAGTTCTTC | CASSPRQVPRGGNEQFF
TRBJ1-5 | - | 14 | - | TRBV10-2 | TGCGCCAGCAGGCCCGACAGGTTTCAACAGCCCCAGCATTTT | CASRPDRFQQPQHF
TRBJ2-2 | - | 16 | TRBD2 | TRBV7-2 | TGTGCCAGCAGTTCCCCGACTAGCGGGTTCACCGGGGAGCTGTTTTTT | CASSSPTSGFTGELFF
TRBJ2-7 | - | 15 | TRBD2 | TRBV3-1/TRBV3-2 | TGTGCCAGCAGCCAACGCGGGGGGAGCTCCTACGAGCAGTACTTC | CASSQRGGSSYEQYF
TRBJ1-1 | - | 15 | TRBD1 | TRBV15 | TGTGCCACCAGCAGAGGACAGGGAAAAAACACTGAAGCTTTCTTT | CATSRGQGKNTEAFF
TRBJ2-1 | - | 15 | - | TRBV4-2 | TGTGCCAGCAGCCGGTTAGCGGAAACCTACAATGAGCAGTTCTTC | CASSRLAETYNEQFF
TRBJ2-5 | - | 14 | - | TRBV5-1 | TGCGCCAGCAGCTTGGCAGCTCCGGAGGGCCCCCAGTACTTC | CASSLAAPEGPQYF
TRBJ2-1 | few | 18 | TRBD2 | TRBV18 | TGTGCCAGCTCACCTTCCGGGACTAGCGGGGGACCTTACAATGAGCAGTTCTTC | CASSPSGTSGGPYNEQFF
TRBJ1-2 | few | 13 | - | TRBV28 | TGTGCCAGCGCCTGGGGGGCTAACTATGGCTACACCTTC | CASAWGANYGYTF
TRBJ2-5 | - | 15 | - | TRBV19 | TGTGCCAGTAGAGATCACCACACGGGGCAAGAGACCCAGTACTTC | CASRDHHTGQETQYF
TRBJ2-7 | - | 14 | TRBD1 | TRBV5-1 | TGCGCCAGCAGGGGGAATCCGGGACAGAACGAGCAGTACTTC | CASRGNPGQNEQYF
TRBJ2-3 | - | 14 | TRBD2 | TRBV5-1 | TGCGCCAGCAGCTTCGGGGGGGCGAAAGATACGCAGTATTTT | CASSFGGAKDTQYF
TRBJ2-1 | - | 14 | TRBD1 | TRBV11-2 | TGTGCCAGCAGCTTAGATCCAGGACAGGGGGCATCGTTCTTC | CASSLDPGQGASFF
TRBJ1-2 | - | 15 | - | TRBV4-1 | TGCGCCAGCAGCCAAGCCCCAGACAGGATGTATGGCTACACCTTC | CASSQAPDRMYGYTF
TRBJ1-5 | - | 17 | TRBD1 | TRBV10-3 | TGTGCCATCAGTGTGTACGTACCTACAGGGGGAGACCAGCCCCAGCATTTT | CAISVYVPTGGDQPQHF
TRBJ2-3 | - | 14 | - | TRBV3-1/TRBV3-2 | TGTGCCAGCAGCTCGGGGGAAGCCACAGATACGCAGTATTTT | CASSSGEATDTQYF
TRBJ1-1 | - | 15 | - | TRBV4-2 | TGTGCCAGCAGCCAACTCAGGGGCTCAGCCACTGAAGCTTTCTTT | CASSQLRGSATEAFF
TRBJ2-1 | - | 15 | - | TRBV6-5 | TGTGCCAGCAGTCGTGAACAGGGAGAATACAATGAGCAGTTCTTC | CASSREQGEYNEQFF
TRBJ2-3 | - | 16 | TRBD2 | TRBV11-2 | TGTGCCAGCAGCTTAGGGGCGGGAGCGGGGACAGATACGCAGTATTTT | CASSLGAGAGTDTQYF
TRBJ2-2 | - | 18 | TRBD1 | TRBV19 | TGTGCCAGTAGTATCTGGCCTAACAGGGGACCCAACACCGGGGAGCTGTTTTTT | CASSIWPNRGPNTGELFF
TRBJ2-3 | - | 16 | TRBD2 | TRBV7-9 | TGTGCCAGCAGCCCTAAGACTAGCGGGGCCACAGATACGCAGTATTTT | CASSPKTSGATDTQYF
TRBJ2-7 | - | 15 | - | TRBV28 | TGTGCCAGCAGTTTATCCCCGGGGCCCAGGGGAGAGCAGTACTTC | CASSLSPGPRGEQYF
TRBJ1-1 | - | 10 | - | TRBV20-1 | TGCAGTGCTAGGAATAACAAAGCTTTCTTT | CSARNNKAFF
TRBJ1-1 | - | 14 | - | TRBV4-2 | TGTGCCAGCAGCCAAGCCGGGGTTAACACTGAAGCTTTCTTT | CASSQAGVNTEAFF
TRBJ1-3 | - | 18 | TRBD1 | TRBV7-2 | TGTGCCAGCAGCTTAGTTGGGACAGGGGGAGAAGTTGGAAACACCATATATTTT | CASSLVGTGGEVGNTIYF
TRBJ1-1 | - | 14 | - | TRBV4-1 | TGCGCCAGCAGCCAAGAACTGGTGAACACTGAAGCTTTCTTT | CASSQELVNTEAFF
TRBJ2-2 | - | 16 | TRBD1 | TRBV11-1 | TGTGCCAGCAGCTTATGGACAGGCGCGAACACCGGGGAGCTGTTTTTT | CASSLWTGANTGELFF
TRBJ2-3 | - | 16 | - | TRBV28 | TGTGCCAGCAGTCTCACCTGGCGGGCGTTGACAGATACGCAGTATTTT | CASSLTWRALTDTQYF
TRBJ2-2 | - | 14 | TRBD1 | TRBV5-4 | TGTGCCAGCAGATCTCAACAGGGGACCGGGGAGCTGTTTTTT | CASRSQQGTGELFF
TRBJ2-5 | - | 15 | TRBD1 | TRBV5-1 | TGCGCCAGCAGCCTAGGGGGACAGAATTTAGAGACCCAGTACTTC | CASSLGGQNLETQYF
TRBJ1-2 | - | 14 | - | TRBV10-3 | TGTGCCATCAGTGAGTCTGGAGGGAACTATGGCTACACCTTC | CAISESGGNYGYTF
TRBJ1-6 | - | 16 | TRBD1 | TRBV2 | TGTGCCAGCAGCCAAAACCGACAGGGTGGGAATTCACCCCTCCACTTT | CASSQNRQGGNSPLHF
TRBJ2-6 | few | 17 | TRBD1 | TRBV10-1 | TGCGCCAGCAGTGGAAGACAGGGGGCTTTTGGGGCCAACGTCCTGACTTTC | CASSGRQGAFGANVLTF
TRBJ2-5 | once | 17 | TRBD1 | TRBV28 | TGTGCCAGCAGCCGAAACCCGGGACAGGGGGACCAAGAGACCCAGTACTTC | CASSRNPGQGDQETQYF
TRBJ2-3 | - | 20 | TRBD1 | TRBV23-1 | TGCGCCAGCAGTCAATCCCACAGCCGAAAGGACAGGGGGAGGGGAGATACGCAGTATTTT | CASSQSHSRKDRGRGDTQYF
TRBJ2-1 | - | 16 | TRBD2 | TRBV9 | TGTGCCAGCAGCGCCGGACTAGCGGGGGCCTACAATGAGCAGTTCTTC | CASSAGLAGAYNEQFF
TRBJ2-5 | medium-sized | 15 | TRBD2 | TRBV6-4 | TGTGCCAGCAGCCTCCGCGGGGGGGCTGGGGAGACCCAGTACTTC | CASSLRGGAGETQYF
TRBJ1-1 | - | 12 | - | TRBV5-6 | TGTGCCAGCAGCTTTGTAGACACTGAAGCTTTCTTT | CASSFVDTEAFF
TRBJ2-1 | - | 15 | - | TRBV3-1/TRBV3-2 | TGTGCCAGCAGCCCTGGGGACTCCTATTACAATGAGCAGTTCTTC | CASSPGDSYYNEQFF
TRBJ2-7 | - | 14 | - | TRBV18 | TGTGCCAGCTCACTCGACTCTGGGGGCAGTAAGCAGTACTTC | CASSLDSGGSKQYF
TRBJ1-1 | - | 15 | TRBD1 | TRBV3-1/TRBV3-2 | TGTGCCAGCAGCTCCGGGACAGGGCTATACACTGAAGCTTTCTTT | CASSSGTGLYTEAFF
TRBJ2-2 | - | 15 | TRBD2 | TRBV7-2 | TGTGCCAGCAGGTCCGGGACTACGAACACCGGGGAGCTGTTTTTT | CASRSGTTNTGELFF
TRBJ2-1 | - | 17 | - | TRBV9 | TGTGCCAGCAGCGTTCAAACCCCGGGGGTACTAGCCAGTGAGCAGTTCTTC | CASSVQTPGVLASEQFF
TRBJ2-3 | - | 14 | TRBD1 | TRBV18 | TGTGCCAGCGAACGGGACAGGGGCACAGATACGCAGTATTTT | CASERDRGTDTQYF
TRBJ2-7 | - | 14 | TRBD2 | TRBV6-2/TRBV6-3 | TGTGCCAGCAGTGATCTAGCGGGGGTTGACGAGCAGTACTTC | CASSDLAGVDEQYF
TRBJ2-7 | - | 15 | TRBD1 | TRBV5-4 | TGTGCCAGCAGCTCAGCCGGGACAGGACACTACGAGCAGTACTTC | CASSSAGTGHYEQYF